The 30 T cell receptor beta chains reported below all come from one sample, sequenced in a study of OX40 agonist ivuxolimab in advanced cancers. Clones were sequenced by immunoSEQ multiplex PCR, and TCRdb holds only the in-frame ones, with some missing. The sample has 70,000 to 95,000 clones; roughly 88% are singletons. The source was CD4+ or CD8+ T cells sorted from blood, collected in a trial of the OX40 agonist ivuxolimab. The receptors were sampled from an adult with an advanced solid tumor such as melanoma, head and neck, liver or kidney cancer.

This sequence joins TRBV7-9 and TRBJ2-1; either TRBD1 or TRBD2 may fit D (5 bases each). V lost 0 bases and J lost 2, with 14 bases in between. Per germline, CDR1 SEHNR and CDR2 FQNEAQ (reference sequence). The CDR3 runs 17 residues. The CDR3 DNA reads as TGTGCCAGCAGCTTAGCGGGTACCGGGACGCCCTACAATGAGCAGTTCTTC. Its protein is CASSLAGTGTPYNEQFF.

The V call is TRBV18, the J call TRBJ1-1; D unclear. The CDR3 length is 12 residues. Trimming took 9 bases from V and 1 from J, leaving 9 bases between them. CDR1 and CDR2 (germline): KGHSH, LQKENI. The CDR3 region is CASSTRNTEAFF. DNA of the CDR3: TGTGCCAGTTCCACACGGAACACTGAAGCTTTCTTT.

This chain uses TRBV7-2 with TRBJ1-2, with 10 bases identical to TRBD1. From germline, CDR1 is SGHTA and CDR2 FQGNSA. Trimming at V came to 2 bases and at J to 5 bases, leaving 14 bases not matched to a gene. The CDR3 totals 18 residues. The CDR3 is CASSLYRDRGLEEYGYTF. Here the CDR3 DNA reads TGTGCCAGCAGCTTATATAGGGACAGGGGATTAGAAGAATATGGCTACACCTTC.

The chain carries TRBV5-1 and TRBJ2-7; 11 positions agree with TRBD1. This CDR3 is 14 amino acids long. Germline V CDR1 and CDR2: SGHRS, YFSETQ. V lost 5 bases, J lost 3 bases, and 4 bases stayed unmatched. For the CDR3, the DNA is TGCGCCAGCAGTTACGGGACAGGGGGCTACGAGCAGTACTTC. Translated, it gives CASSYGTGGYEQYF.

In DNA, the CDR3 is TGTGCCACCTACCGGGCCAACACCGGGGAGCTGTTTTTT. Its protein product is CATYRANTGELFF. The V and J genes are TRBV6-6 and TRBJ2-2, with no clear D. Germline CDR1 MNHNY, CDR2 SVGAGI (reference sequence). CDR3 length: 13 amino acids. V lost 10 bases to trimming and J lost 2 bases, with 11 bases between them.

V is TRBV19 and J is TRBJ1-2, with 7 bases matching TRBD1. The CDR3 length is 17 residues. Germline CDR1 is LNHDA and CDR2 is SQIVND (reference sequence). The V gene end was trimmed by 0 bases and the J gene end by 2 bases; junction bases not matched to a gene: 9. DNA for the CDR3: TGTGCCAGTAGTATAGAGATGGCGACAGGGAGAAACTATGGCTACACCTTC. Encoded protein: CASSIEMATGRNYGYTF.

The chain has TRBV7-6 and TRBJ1-3; D is ambiguous. Trimming removed 2 bases from V and 0 bases from J, with 11 bases in between. Germline V gene lookup returns CDR1 SGHVS and CDR2 FNYEAQ. The CDR3 contains 16 residues. CDR3 sequence: CASSLMATSSGNTIYF. The DNA for the CDR3 is TGTGCCAGCAGCTTAATGGCGACCAGCTCTGGAAACACCATATATTTT.

The CDR3 is CASSLGVQPQHF. The CDR3 DNA reads TGTGCCAGCAGCTTAGGTGTTCAGCCCCAGCATTTT. The chain couples TRBV6-6 to TRBJ1-5; D is uncertain. Trimming left V 6 bases short and J 6 bases short, with 9 bases between. This CDR3 region has 12 residues. Germline V lookup: CDR1 MNHNY, CDR2 SVGAGI (reference sequence).

The V and J genes are TRBV4-3 and TRBJ2-3; possibly TRBD1 or TRBD2 for D (5 bases each). The CDR3 has 17 amino acids. Germline CDR1 is LGHNA and CDR2 is YSLEER. Trimming shortened V by 5 bases and J by 0 bases, and 18 bases separated the two germline ends. In DNA, the CDR3 is TGCGCCAGCAGCAAACAAACCGGGACCGTTAGCACAGATACGCAGTATTTT. Translation gives CASSKQTGTVSTDTQYF.

This clone was detected a few times. The same CDR3 can be traced to other DNA sequences in this sample. This chain connects TRBV5-1 to TRBJ2-5; tentatively, D is TRBD1 (5 bases). V lost 0 bases, J lost 2 bases, and 5 bases lay in between. The CDR3 covers 13 residues. Germline CDR1 and CDR2: SGHRS and YFSETQ. As DNA, the CDR3 is TGCGCCAGCAGCTTGGGACAGCAAGAGACCCAGTACTTC. This sequence encodes CASSLGQQETQYF.

The chain links TRBV28 to TRBJ2-1; no clear D gene. CDR3 length equals 11 residues. Trimming stripped 5 bases from V and 10 bases from J, with 9 bases between. CDR1 is MDHEN, CDR2 SYDVKM, per germline. The CDR3 region has the DNA TGTGCCAGCAGTGGACGTAGAGAGCAGTTCTTC. Its protein is CASSGRREQFF.

The chain employs TRBV9 and TRBJ1-2; D remains unclear. CDR1 SGDLS and CDR2 YYNGEE come from the germline V gene. There are 13 residues in the CDR3. The V gene lost 4 bases and the J gene lost 8 bases, with 15 bases spanning the gap. DNA of the CDR3: TGTGCCAGCAGCTTAGGTTTTACGGGGGGCTACACCTTC. This codes for CASSLGFTGGYTF.

CDR3 protein: CASSQGGGYNEQFF. The CDR3, as DNA: TGTGCCAGCAGCCAAGGTGGGGGCTACAATGAGCAGTTCTTC. The chain recombines TRBV7-6 with TRBJ2-1; perhaps D is TRBD1 or TRBD2 (5 bases each). Trimming took off 5 bases at V and 3 bases at J, with 11 bases between the two ends. CDR1 SGHVS and CDR2 FNYEAQ come from the germline V gene. The CDR3 is 14 amino acids.

As concerns this clone: Relative to the germline gene, one junction end is altered; a read error may explain this. The chain combines TRBV28 with TRBJ1-1, with D maybe TRBD1 (5 bases). The CDR3 contains 14 residues. Germline lookup yields CDR1 MDHEN and CDR2 SYDVKM. CDR3 in DNA: TGTGCCAGCAGTTCGGGACTGATGAATACTGAAGCTTTCTTT. It translates to CASSSGLMNTEAFF.

The chain joins TRBV11-2 to TRBJ2-1; 7 bases match TRBD2. CDR3 size: 14 residues. Germline V gene lookup returns CDR1 SGHAT and CDR2 FQNNGV. J gave up 2 bases and V 2 bases, and 0 bases lay outside the gene matches. In DNA form, the CDR3 reads TGTGCCAGCAGCTTACTAGCGGCCTACAATGAGCAGTTCTTC. This gives the protein CASSLLAAYNEQFF.

The CDR3 spells CASSALAGTGELFF. The CDR3 DNA reads TGCGCCAGCAGCGCGCTAGCAGGCACCGGGGAGCTGTTTTTT. The chain uses TRBV5-1 and TRBJ2-2, with TRBD2 as a possible D gene (5 bases). The germline V and J ends were trimmed by 4 bases and 4 bases, with 11 bases remaining between them. CDR3 length equals 14 residues. The germline CDR1 and CDR2 sequences are SGHRS and YFSETQ.

The chain joins TRBV6-7 to TRBJ1-6, with D unresolved. TRBV6-7 is an ORF, with its function uncertain. The ends were cut back, 2 bases at V and 5 bases at J, with 4 bases in the middle. The CDR3 runs 13 residues. In DNA, the CDR3 is TGTGCCAGCAGTTACCCAGATAATTCACCCCTCCACTTT. This codes for CASSYPDNSPLHF.

The chain recombines TRBV4-2 with TRBJ1-4; D may be TRBD1 (6 bases). Germline V lookup: CDR1 LGHNA, CDR2 YNFKEQ. The CDR3 has 15 amino acids. The ends were cut back, 8 bases at V and 3 bases at J, with 16 bases in the middle. The CDR3 bases are TGTGCCAGCCGAGGGGGGCCGGGGGCTAATGAAAAACTGTTTTTT. It specifies CASRGGPGANEKLFF.

V gene TRBV2 combines with J gene TRBJ2-5, with 8 positions matching TRBD1. The CDR3 totals 15 residues. Germline V CDR1 and CDR2: SNHLY, FYNNEI. Trimming removed 6 bases from V and 5 bases from J; junction bases left unmatched: 11. The CDR3 coding sequence is TGTGCCAGCAGGCAGGGGGCGTATAATGGGGAGACCCAGTACTTC. The encoded protein is CASRQGAYNGETQYF.

The V gene is TRBV7-9, the J gene TRBJ2-6, with unresolved D. Trimming stripped 5 bases from V and 0 bases from J, with 8 bases between. The CDR3 consists of 15 residues. The germline CDR1 and CDR2 sequences are SEHNR and FQNEAQ (reference sequence). In DNA form, the CDR3 reads TGTGCCAGCAGCAGAGCCCTCTCTGGGGCCAACGTCCTGACTTTC. Residues: CASSRALSGANVLTF.

V usage is TRBV6-1 and J usage is TRBJ2-3; 7 bases are shared with TRBD1. This CDR3 has 16 residues. After removal of 3 bases from V and 2 bases from J, the junction contained 8 bases not matched to a gene. Germline loops: CDR1 MNHNS, CDR2 SASEGT. The CDR3, as DNA: TGTGCCAGCAGTGACGGGGCAGGGGGATTCACAGATACGCAGTATTTT. Amino acids: CASSDGAGGFTDTQYF.

The rearrangement joins TRBV7-9 to TRBJ2-5; a weak D match, TRBD2 (5 bases). V lost 3 bases and J 5 bases, leaving 13 bases between the germline ends. CDR1 is SEHNR and CDR2 is FQNEAQ in the germline V gene (reference sequence). This CDR3 region has 14 residues. DNA for the CDR3: TGTGCCAGCAGCTTCGTGGCAGGAGGCGAGACCCAGTACTTC. It translates to CASSFVAGGETQYF. Filled out from reference TRBV7-9 and TRBJ2-5, the complete variable domain reads DTGVSQNPRHKITKRGQNVTFRCDPISEHNRLYWYRQTLGQGPEFLTYFQNEAQLEKSRLLSDRFSAERPKGSFSTLEIQRTEQGDSAMYLCASSFVAGGETQYFGPGTRLLVL.

The chain uses TRBV6-4 and TRBJ2-7, with 10 nucleotides matching TRBD2. The V segment lost 2 bases and the J segment 4 bases; nucleotides outside the gene matches: 11. Germline V CDR1 and CDR2: MRHNA, SNTAGT. The CDR3 spans 17 residues. CDR3 nucleotide sequence: TGTGCCAGCAGTGACCGCGGAGGGCTAGCGGGAGTGTACGAGCAGTACTTC. Translation: CASSDRGGLAGVYEQYF.

The chain uses TRBV5-5 and TRBJ1-2; the D gene is possibly TRBD1 (6 bases). In germline, CDR1 is SGHKS, CDR2 YYEKEE (reference sequence). Trimming removed 2 bases at V and 8 bases at J, with 10 bases between. The CDR3 sequence is 12 residues long. CDR3 protein: CASSFQGPGYTF. The CDR3 DNA is TGTGCCAGCAGCTTTCAGGGGCCGGGCTACACCTTC.

The V call is TRBV7-2, the J call TRBJ1-2; 7 bases agree with TRBD1. Germline V gene lookup returns CDR1 SGHTA and CDR2 FQGNSA. V lost 5 bases to trimming and J lost 2 bases; unmatched junction nucleotides: 11. CDR3 length equals 16 residues. The CDR3 DNA sequence: TGTGCCAGCAGCCCTAGACAGGGCCACACGAACTATGGCTACACCTTC. The encoded protein is CASSPRQGHTNYGYTF.

This chain links TRBV28 with TRBJ2-4; possible D gene TRBD2, 6 bases. Deletions cut 8 bases from V and 9 bases from J, with 14 bases between. The CDR3 runs to 12 residues. Germline V gene data show CDR1 as MDHEN and CDR2 as SYDVKM. CDR3 amino acids: CASSPGERIQYF. CDR3 bases: TGTGCCAGCTCCCCGGGGGAACGCATTCAGTACTTC.

The gene calls are TRBV19 and TRBJ1-2; D unclear. The CDR3 loop spans 10 amino acids. The V end was cut by 10 bases, the J end by 4 bases, with 7 bases between. CDR1 LNHDA and CDR2 SQIVND come from the germline V gene (reference sequence). CDR3 residues: CATVGYGYTF. The CDR3 bases are TGTGCCACCGTCGGCTATGGCTACACCTTC.

The chain has TRBV6-1 and TRBJ1-4, with 8 bases lining up with TRBD1. Trimming took 6 bases from V and 4 from J; bases not matched to a gene: 7. Germline lookup yields CDR1 MNHNS and CDR2 SASEGT. The CDR3 spans 15 residues. In DNA, the CDR3 is TGTGCCAGCAGGAATACAGGGGGAAGTAATGAAAAACTGTTTTTT. Its protein product is CASRNTGGSNEKLFF.

This rearrangement joins TRBV5-1 to TRBJ2-2; tentative D call: TRBD1 (7 bases). CDR1 is SGHRS, CDR2 YFSETQ, per germline. The length of the CDR3 is 18 residues. Trimming took off 4 bases at V and 8 bases at J, with 27 bases between the two ends. CDR3 in amino acids: CASSGRRSGQDAGGELFF. Here the CDR3 DNA reads TGCGCCAGCAGCGGACGACGGAGCGGACAGGATGCGGGAGGGGAGCTGTTTTTT.

This chain connects TRBV6-5 to TRBJ2-1; D is perhaps TRBD1 (6 bases). Trimming left V 8 bases short and J 4 bases short, with 12 bases between. The CDR3 loop spans 13 amino acids. Germline V gene lookup returns CDR1 MNHEY and CDR2 SVGAGI. The CDR3 region has the DNA TGTGCCAGCCAACTGGACAGTTACAATGAGCAGTTCTTC. Encoded protein: CASQLDSYNEQFF.